One sample yielded the 10 T cell receptor beta chains listed below, sequenced in a study of OX40 agonist ivuxolimab in advanced cancers. Some clones are missing from TCRdb's copy, which holds only in-frame ones; the method was immunoSEQ multiplex PCR. In the table there are under 75,000 clones, roughly nine tenths of which are singletons. Sequencing used CD4+ or CD8+ T cells sorted from blood, obtained in a trial of the OX40 agonist ivuxolimab. Source of these receptors: an adult with an advanced solid tumor such as melanoma, head and neck, liver or kidney cancer.

The chain couples TRBV7-8 to TRBJ2-2, with D tentatively TRBD2 (6 bases). The CDR3 is made up of 15 amino acids. Trimming left V 1 base short and J 3 bases short, with 9 bases between. The germline V gene has CDR1 SGHVS and CDR2 FQNEAQ. The CDR3 DNA reads as TGTGCCAGCAGCTTAGACCCGGGGGACACCGGGGAGCTGTTTTTT. Translated, it gives CASSLDPGDTGELFF.

The CDR3 DNA reads TGTGCCAGCAGCTTCAAGGTCCAAGATACGCAGTATTTT. It translates to CASSFKVQDTQYF. The chain links TRBV7-8 to TRBJ2-3; no reliable D call. CDR1 is SGHVS and CDR2 is FQNEAQ in the germline V gene. V lost 3 bases, J lost 5 bases, and 9 bases lay in between. The CDR3 runs to 13 residues.

This clone came up a few times. The rearrangement joins TRBV14 to TRBJ1-1; D might be TRBD1 (5 bases). Trimming took 1 base from V and 3 from J, leaving 15 bases between them. Germline values: CDR1 SGHDN, CDR2 FVKESK. The CDR3 has 16 residues. In nucleotides, the CDR3 is TGTGCCAGCAGCCAAGCGGAGTTTGGGGCCCACACTGAAGCTTTCTTT. Its translation is CASSQAEFGAHTEAFF.

V usage is TRBV11-2 and J usage is TRBJ2-1, with D maybe TRBD2 (6 bases). This CDR3 spans 14 amino acids. The germline V gene has CDR1 SGHAT and CDR2 FQNNGV. V shed 3 bases and J shed 2 bases, with 8 bases lying between them. The CDR3 coding sequence is TGTGCCAGCAGCTTTAGCGGAACCTACAATGAGCAGTTCTTC. It specifies CASSFSGTYNEQFF.

V gene TRBV16 combines with J gene TRBJ1-5; D call uncertain. Germline values: CDR1 KGHSY, CDR2 FQNENV. The CDR3 sequence is 13 residues long. Trimming pared 7 bases from V and 4 bases from J, leaving 11 bases between. The CDR3 sequence is CASTREGNQPQHF. CDR3 DNA: TGTGCCAGCACGCGAGAAGGGAATCAGCCCCAGCATTTT.

The J gene is TRBJ2-3, the V gene TRBV11-2, with 15 bases fitting TRBD2. The CDR3 sequence is 17 residues long. The trim removed 3 bases at V and 3 bases at J, leaving 4 bases unmatched. Per germline, CDR1 SGHAT and CDR2 FQNNGV. CDR3 sequence (DNA): TGTGCCAGCAGCTTGGGACTAGCGGGAGGCCCTACAGATACGCAGTATTTT. Encoded protein: CASSLGLAGGPTDTQYF.

This clone was recorded only once. V usage is TRBV5-4 and J usage is TRBJ2-3, with 7 bases that match TRBD1. The length of the CDR3 is 18 residues. After removal of 0 bases from V and 3 bases from J, the junction contained 13 bases not matched to a gene. Germline values: CDR1 SGHNT, CDR2 YYREEE (reference sequence). Here the CDR3 reads CASSLEGTVSFSTDTQYF. CDR3 coding DNA: TGTGCCAGCAGCTTGGAAGGGACAGTCTCTTTCTCTACAGATACGCAGTATTTT.

V and J are TRBV13 and TRBJ2-7; TRBD2 might be the D (5 bases). The CDR3 length is 17 residues. V lost 2 bases and J 4 bases, leaving 21 bases between the germline ends. Germline V gene data show CDR1 as PRHDT and CDR2 as FYEKMQ (reference sequence). CDR3 nucleotides: TGTGCCAGCAGCTTAAATTTCGGCCTTGGACTGGAGTACGAGCAGTACTTC. It translates to CASSLNFGLGLEYEQYF.

The chain is built from TRBV27 and TRBJ2-1; the match to TRBD2 covers 7 bases. The CDR3 covers 16 residues. J was trimmed by 2 bases and V by 7 bases; bases with no gene match: 11. Germline V CDR1 and CDR2: MNHEY, SMNVEV (reference sequence). The CDR3 DNA follows: TGTGCCAGCACCCCTGGGACTAACCCACCCTACAATGAGCAGTTCTTC. Its protein product is CASTPGTNPPYNEQFF.

The chain employs TRBV4-1 and TRBJ2-1; D not resolved. CDR3 size: 16 residues. With 0 bases removed from V and 3 bases from J, the gap between germline ends came to 12 bases. Germline assignment: CDR1 MGHRA and CDR2 YSYEKL. The CDR3 loop reads CASSQDSGARYNEQFF. The CDR3 nucleotides read TGCGCCAGCAGCCAAGATTCCGGAGCCCGCTACAATGAGCAGTTCTTC.